This T cell receptor (beta chain) was captured in a study of shared clonotypes between healthy human individuals. Recent vaccinations or acute infections were absent in the healthy HIV-negative adult donors. Here immunoSEQ multiplex PCR was the method, and the copy in TCRdb shows in-frame clones only, minus some. The repertoire holds 300,000 to 400,000 clones, around 86% seen once, with about a sixth in the top ten. The length of the CDR3 is 19 residues. V lost 5 bases, J lost 2 bases, and 22 bases lay in between. Looked up from germline, CDR1 is SEHNR and CDR2 is FQNEAQ (reference sequence). Sequenced material: memory CD8+ T cells sorted from blood. Subset meaning: CD45RO+ cells pooled with CCR7-negative TemRA cells. The chain recombines TRBV7-9 with TRBJ2-6, with TRBD1 as a possible D gene (5 bases). This TCR derives from a man between 18 and 29 years old in good health. The CDR3 loop reads CASSIQSGALGPGANVLTF. In DNA form, the CDR3 reads TGTGCCAGCAGCATTCAGTCTGGGGCTCTCGGCCCTGGGGCCAACGTCCTGACTTTC.